This T cell receptor (beta chain) was captured by sequencing in a study of blood T cell repertoires in COVID-19. Study context: Whether acute or convalescent, the COVID-19 samples came from the United States, Italy and Spain. PBMCs, B-cell-depleted T cells, or T cells were the source of the cDNA or gDNA that made up the material.

Germline values: CDR1 LGHNA, CDR2 YNFKEQ. With V trimmed by 1 base and J by 8 bases, 9 bases remained unmatched. The CDR3 is 16 residues long. Authors' analysis steps: Amplification from reference gene primers served as the basis for estimated nucleated cell counts. The assay was immunoSEQ multiplex PCR, and TCRdb's table has in-frame clones only and misses some. That table furnishes V, J and clone size, whereas the DNA furnished D and trimming. The sample contains 130,000 or so clones, about 86% of which appear only once. The receptor comes from a woman aged 60-75 years with acute or convalescent COVID-19. The sample was peripheral blood. The gene calls are TRBV4-2 and TRBJ2-1; TRBD2 agrees at 9 bases. The DNA for the CDR3 is TGTGCCAGCAGCCAAGCTGCCGGGACTAGCACGGATGAGCAGTTCTTC. This codes for CASSQAAGTSTDEQFF.